These T cell receptor beta chains were read from a single sample in a study of blood T cell repertoires in COVID-19. Profiling relied on immunoSEQ multiplex PCR, and the TCRdb table lists in-frame clones only, not all of them. The repertoire holds hundreds of thousands of clones, with more than 80% as singletons. Source material: peripheral blood. These receptors were collected from a woman aged 25 to 39 with COVID-19, enrolled during active disease. Each CDR3 is given with its conserved first and last residue. The D gene is left open where the match is weak.

TRBV13,.,TRBJ1-2,CASSLGQANAVTGYTF
TRBV9,TRBD1,TRBJ1-6,CASSVHLQGDGSPLHF
TRBV6-2/TRBV6-3,TRBD1,TRBJ1-2,CASTYPGQNIGYTF
TRBV2,.,TRBJ2-5,CASSGGELAPGAQYF
TRBV9,.,TRBJ1-4,CASSVGPTGATNEKLFF
TRBV3-1/TRBV3-2,.,TRBJ1-1,CASGGGYTEAFF
TRBV24-1,.,TRBJ1-2,CATSDGRGYGYTF
TRBV19,TRBD1,TRBJ1-1,CASSHLRLTGGEDTEAFF
TRBV5-4,TRBD1,TRBJ1-2,CASSSGQGRGGYTF
TRBV7-9,TRBD2,TRBJ2-5,CASSPVGGGRETQYF
TRBV24-1,TRBD1,TRBJ2-3,CATSDLHRGVTDTQYF
TRBV7-2,.,TRBJ2-1,CASSLYYNEQFF
TRBV25-1,.,TRBJ2-5,CASGPQGGWETQYF
TRBV19,.,TRBJ2-3,CASSVPRASTDTQYF
TRBV4-3,.,TRBJ1-3,CASSQDLGIQGNTIYF
TRBV6-5,.,TRBJ1-5,CASSYSLREPQHF
TRBV19,.,TRBJ2-3,CASSIAGVGTDTQYF
TRBV4-2,TRBD1,TRBJ1-2,CASSQDQGAVAAIAGGYTF
TRBV11-3,.,TRBJ1-1,CASSLASTGTEAFF
TRBV6-5,.,TRBJ1-3,CASSKDSSGNTIYF
TRBV18,.,TRBJ1-1,CASSPLEAVGFGTEAFF
TRBV4-1,.,TRBJ2-3,CASSQGRRTNTDTQYF